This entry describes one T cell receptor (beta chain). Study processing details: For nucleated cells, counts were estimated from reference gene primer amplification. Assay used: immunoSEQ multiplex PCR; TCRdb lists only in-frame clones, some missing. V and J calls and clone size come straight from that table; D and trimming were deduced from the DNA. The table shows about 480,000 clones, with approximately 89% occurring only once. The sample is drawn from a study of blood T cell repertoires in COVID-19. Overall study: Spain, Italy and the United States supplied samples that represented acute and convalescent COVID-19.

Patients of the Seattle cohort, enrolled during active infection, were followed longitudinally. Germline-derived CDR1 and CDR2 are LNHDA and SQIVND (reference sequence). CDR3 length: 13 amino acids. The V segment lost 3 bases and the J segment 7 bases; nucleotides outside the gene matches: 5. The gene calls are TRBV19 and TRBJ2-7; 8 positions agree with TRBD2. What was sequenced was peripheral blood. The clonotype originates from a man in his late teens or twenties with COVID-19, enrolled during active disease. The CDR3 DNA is TGTGCCAGTAGTATGCGGGGGGCAAGGGAGCAGTACTTC. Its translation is CASSMRGAREQYF. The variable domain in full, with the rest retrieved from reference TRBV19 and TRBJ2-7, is DGGITQSPKYLFRKEGQNVTLSCEQNLNHDAMYWYRQDPGQGLRLIYYSQIVNDFQKGDIAEGYSVSREKKESFPLTVTSAQKNPTAFYLCASSMRGAREQYFGPGTRLTVT.